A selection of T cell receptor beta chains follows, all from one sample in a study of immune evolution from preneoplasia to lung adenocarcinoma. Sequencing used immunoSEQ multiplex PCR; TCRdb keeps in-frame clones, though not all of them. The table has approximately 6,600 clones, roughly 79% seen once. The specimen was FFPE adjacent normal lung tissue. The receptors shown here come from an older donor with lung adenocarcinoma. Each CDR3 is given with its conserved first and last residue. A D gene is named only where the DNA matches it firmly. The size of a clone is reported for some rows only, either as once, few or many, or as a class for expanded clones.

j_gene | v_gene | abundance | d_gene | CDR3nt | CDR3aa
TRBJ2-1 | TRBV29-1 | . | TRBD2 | TGCAGCGTTCGGGGGGAGCGGTTAGGTGAGCAGTTCTTC | CSVRGERLGEQFF
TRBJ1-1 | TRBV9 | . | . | TGTGCCAGCAGCGTAGATGCGGCCCGGATGAACACTGAAGCTTTCTTT | CASSVDAARMNTEAFF
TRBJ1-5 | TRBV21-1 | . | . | TGTGCCAGCAGCGGGGGGATGCAGCCCCAGCATTTT | CASSGGMQPQHF
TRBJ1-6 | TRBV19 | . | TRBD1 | TGTGCCAGTAGTATATCAGGGGGTAATTCACCCCTCCACTTT | CASSISGGNSPLHF
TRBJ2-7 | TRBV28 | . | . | TGTGCCAGCAGGCCAAGACTGGTAGCCTACGAGCAGTACTTC | CASRPRLVAYEQYF
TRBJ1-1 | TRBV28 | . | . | TGTGCCAGCAGTTTATCTAACAGACCCACTGAAGCTTTCTTT | CASSLSNRPTEAFF
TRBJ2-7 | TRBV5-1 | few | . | TGCGCCAGCAGCTTGTCAGCCGCCAGCTACGAGCAGTACTTC | CASSLSAASYEQYF
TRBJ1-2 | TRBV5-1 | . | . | TGCGCCAGCAGCTTGGAGGCAGGTTCTGGCTACACCTTC | CASSLEAGSGYTF
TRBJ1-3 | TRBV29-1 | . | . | TGCAGCGTGGGGGCTGGGGGCTCTGGAAACACCATATATTTT | CSVGAGGSGNTIYF
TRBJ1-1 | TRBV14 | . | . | TGTGCCAGCAGCCAAGGATGGAGGTCTGAAGCTTTCTTT | CASSQGWRSEAFF
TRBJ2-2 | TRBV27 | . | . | TGTGCCAGCAGTTTACTAGCAACCGGGGAGCTGTTTTTT | CASSLLATGELFF
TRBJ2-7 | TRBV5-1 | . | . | TGCGCCAGCAGCTTAACAGGGATTGGCGAGCAGTACTTC | CASSLTGIGEQYF
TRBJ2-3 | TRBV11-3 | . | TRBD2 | TGTGCCAGCAGCTTAGGATACACTAGCGGGGACACAGATACGCAGTATTTT | CASSLGYTSGDTDTQYF
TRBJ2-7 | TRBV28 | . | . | TGTGCCAGCAGTTTAGTGGGGGGAACCTACGAGCAGTACTTC | CASSLVGGTYEQYF
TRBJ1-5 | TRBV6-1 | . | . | TGTGCCAGCAGAGGCTCTTATCAGCCCCAGCATTTT | CASRGSYQPQHF
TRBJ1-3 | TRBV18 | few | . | TGTGCCAGCTCACCACCGGGAGGGGCCGCAGTAAACACCATATATTTT | CASSPPGGAAVNTIYF
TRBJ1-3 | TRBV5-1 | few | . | TGCGCCAGCCAGCCCGGGGGCTCTGGAAACACCATATATTTT | CASQPGGSGNTIYF
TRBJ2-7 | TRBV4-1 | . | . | TGCGCCAGCAGCCAAGTTCCTAGCGACCCCTACGAGCAGTACTTC | CASSQVPSDPYEQYF
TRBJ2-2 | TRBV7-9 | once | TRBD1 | TGTGCCAGCAGCCGGACCGGGACAGGGACCGGGGAGCTGTTTTTT | CASSRTGTGTGELFF
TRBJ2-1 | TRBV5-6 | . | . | TGTGCCAGCAGCTTGTTGGTTCTCGGGGAGCAGTTCTTC | CASSLLVLGEQFF
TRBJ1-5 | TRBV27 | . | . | TGTGCCAGCAGGGGGGACGATAGCAATCAGCCCCAGCATTTT | CASRGDDSNQPQHF
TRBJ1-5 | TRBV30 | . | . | TGTGCCTGGAGCACTCAGGGGAATCAGCCCCAGCATTTT | CAWSTQGNQPQHF
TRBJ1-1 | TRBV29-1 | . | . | TGCAGCGTCCCCTTCCGTGACACTGAAGCTTTCTTT | CSVPFRDTEAFF
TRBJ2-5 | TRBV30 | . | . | TGTGCCTGGAGCATACAAGAGACCCAGTACTTC | CAWSIQETQYF
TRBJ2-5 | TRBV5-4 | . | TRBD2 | TGTGCCAGCAGCAGGGGCGGGAGACAAGAGACCCAGTACTTC | CASSRGGRQETQYF
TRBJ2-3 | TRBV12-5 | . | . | TGTGCTAGTGGTTTGGGGCAATACACAGATACGCAGTATTTT | CASGLGQYTDTQYF
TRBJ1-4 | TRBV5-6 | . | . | TGTGCCAGCAGCTTATCTCCCTTGGCAACTAATGAAAAACTGTTTTTT | CASSLSPLATNEKLFF
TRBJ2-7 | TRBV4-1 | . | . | TGCGCCAGCAGCCAGGTCGGGCTCGCCGGCAGCGAGCAGTACTTC | CASSQVGLAGSEQYF
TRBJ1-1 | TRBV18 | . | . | TGTGCCAGCTCACCAGGTCCGAAGGCTGAAGCTTTCTTT | CASSPGPKAEAFF
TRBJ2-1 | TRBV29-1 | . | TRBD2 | TGCAGCGCGGGGGGGCAGGGGTACAATGAGCAGTTCTTC | CSAGGQGYNEQFF
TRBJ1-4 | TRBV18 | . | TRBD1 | TGTGCCAGCAAATCGGGACAGGGTGAAAAACTGTTTTTT | CASKSGQGEKLFF
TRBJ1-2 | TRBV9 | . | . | TGTGCCAGCAGCCCCGACAGAAACTATGGCTACACCTTC | CASSPDRNYGYTF
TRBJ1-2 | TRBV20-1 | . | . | TGCAGTGCTGGGACACCGTATGGCTACACCTTC | CSAGTPYGYTF
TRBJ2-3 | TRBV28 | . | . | TGTGCCAGCCGGAAAGGGAGCACAGATACGCAGTATTTT | CASRKGSTDTQYF
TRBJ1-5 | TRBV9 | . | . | TGTGCCAGCAGCGTAGGGGGGTATGGTCAGCCCCAGCATTTT | CASSVGGYGQPQHF
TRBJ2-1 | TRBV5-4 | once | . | TGTGCCAGCAGCTCGACCCGACACTCCTACAATGAGCAGTTCTTC | CASSSTRHSYNEQFF
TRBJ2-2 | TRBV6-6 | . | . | TGTGCCAGCAGCCAAGGGACGCTTAACACCGGGGAGCTGTTTTTT | CASSQGTLNTGELFF
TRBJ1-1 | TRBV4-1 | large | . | TGCGCCAGCAGCCAAGGCCGGGTGGGTGTAGGGACTGAAGCTTTCTTT | CASSQGRVGVGTEAFF
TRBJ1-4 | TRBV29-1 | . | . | TGCAGCGTTACCAAGGGGGGGAATGAAAAACTGTTTTTT | CSVTKGGNEKLFF
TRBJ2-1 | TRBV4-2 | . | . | TGTGCCAGCAGCCTGACCTCAAACCCCAATTCCTACAATGAGCAGTTCTTC | CASSLTSNPNSYNEQFF
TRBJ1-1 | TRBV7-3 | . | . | TGTGCCAGCAGCAAACAGGGAGGTGACACTGAAGCTTTCTTT | CASSKQGGDTEAFF
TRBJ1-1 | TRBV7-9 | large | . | TGTGCCAGCAAGGGGGGGTGGACTGAAGCTTTCTTT | CASKGGWTEAFF
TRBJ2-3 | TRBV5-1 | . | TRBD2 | TGCGCCAGCAGCCAGGGACTAGCGGGGCGTGGTGGTACGCAGTATTTT | CASSQGLAGRGGTQYF
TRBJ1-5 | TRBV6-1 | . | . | TGTGCCAGCAGTGTCCAGCTGAGCAATCAGCCCCAGCATTTT | CASSVQLSNQPQHF
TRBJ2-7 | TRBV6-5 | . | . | TGTGCCAGCAGTTACTCGCCACAGGCCTACGAGCAGTACTTC | CASSYSPQAYEQYF
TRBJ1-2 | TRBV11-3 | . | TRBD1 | TGTGCCAGCAGCTCCCCGGGACAGGGAGCGTATGGCTACACCTTC | CASSSPGQGAYGYTF
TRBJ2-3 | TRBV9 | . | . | TGTGCCAGCAGCGTCGGGACCACTAGCACAGATACGCAGTATTTT | CASSVGTTSTDTQYF
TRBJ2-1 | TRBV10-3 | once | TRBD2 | TGTGCCATCAGTGACTCGGGGGGGCCGTCCTACAATGAGCAGTTCTTC | CAISDSGGPSYNEQFF
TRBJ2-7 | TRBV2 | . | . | TGTGCCACCCAGCCGGGACCCTCTTTCGAGCAGTACTTC | CATQPGPSFEQYF
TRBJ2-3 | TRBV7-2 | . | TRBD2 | TGTGCCAGCAGCAAGGTGGGGGGGACCCGCACAGATACGCAGTATTTT | CASSKVGGTRTDTQYF
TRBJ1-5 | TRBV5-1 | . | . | TGCGCCAGCAGCTTGTCCTACAGGGATACAGGTCAGCCCCAGCATTTT | CASSLSYRDTGQPQHF
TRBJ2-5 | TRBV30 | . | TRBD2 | TGTGCCTGGGAGTCGCTAGCGGGAGCAGGTGAGACCCAGTACTTC | CAWESLAGAGETQYF
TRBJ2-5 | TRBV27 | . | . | TGTGCCAGCAGTCCTTCCGGGACTGCAGGGACCCAGTACTTC | CASSPSGTAGTQYF